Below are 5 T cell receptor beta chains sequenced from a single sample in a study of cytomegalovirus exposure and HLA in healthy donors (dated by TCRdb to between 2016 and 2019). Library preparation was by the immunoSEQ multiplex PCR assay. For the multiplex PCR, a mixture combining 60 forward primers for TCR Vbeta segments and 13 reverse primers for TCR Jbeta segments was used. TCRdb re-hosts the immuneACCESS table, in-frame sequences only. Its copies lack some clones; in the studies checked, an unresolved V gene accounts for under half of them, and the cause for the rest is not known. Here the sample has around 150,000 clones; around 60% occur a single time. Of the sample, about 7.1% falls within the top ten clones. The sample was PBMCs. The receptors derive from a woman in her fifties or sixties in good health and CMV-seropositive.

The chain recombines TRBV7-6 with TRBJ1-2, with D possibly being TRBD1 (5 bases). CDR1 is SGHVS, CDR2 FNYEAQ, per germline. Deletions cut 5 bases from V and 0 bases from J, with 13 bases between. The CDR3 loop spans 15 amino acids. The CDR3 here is CASSQGHGPNYGYTF. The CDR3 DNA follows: TGTGCCAGCAGCCAAGGACACGGACCTAACTATGGCTACACCTTC.

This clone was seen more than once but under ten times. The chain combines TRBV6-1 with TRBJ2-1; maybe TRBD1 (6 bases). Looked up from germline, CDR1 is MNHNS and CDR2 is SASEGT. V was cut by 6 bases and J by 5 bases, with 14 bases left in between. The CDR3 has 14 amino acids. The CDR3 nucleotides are TGTGCCAGCAGGTCCGGGGACATTAACAATGAGCAGTTCTTC. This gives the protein CASRSGDINNEQFF.

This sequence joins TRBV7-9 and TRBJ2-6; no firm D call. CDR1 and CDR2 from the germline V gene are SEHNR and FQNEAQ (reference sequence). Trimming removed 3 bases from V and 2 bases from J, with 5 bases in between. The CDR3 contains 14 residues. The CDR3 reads CASSFSTGANVLTF. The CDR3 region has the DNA TGTGCCAGCAGCTTTAGCACTGGGGCCAACGTCCTGACTTTC.

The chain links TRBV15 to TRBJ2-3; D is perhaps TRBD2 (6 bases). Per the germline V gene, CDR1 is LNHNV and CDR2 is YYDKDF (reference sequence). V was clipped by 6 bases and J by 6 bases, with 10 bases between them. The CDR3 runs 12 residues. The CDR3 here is CATRDGGDTQYF. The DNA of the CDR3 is TGTGCCACCAGAGATGGAGGGGATACGCAGTATTTT.

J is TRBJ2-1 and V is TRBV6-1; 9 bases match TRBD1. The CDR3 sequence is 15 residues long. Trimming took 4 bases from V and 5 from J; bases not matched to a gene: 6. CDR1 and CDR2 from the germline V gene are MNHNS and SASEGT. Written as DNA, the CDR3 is TGTGCCAGCAGTGCCCCGGGACAGGGTCACAATGAGCAGTTCTTC. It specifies CASSAPGQGHNEQFF.